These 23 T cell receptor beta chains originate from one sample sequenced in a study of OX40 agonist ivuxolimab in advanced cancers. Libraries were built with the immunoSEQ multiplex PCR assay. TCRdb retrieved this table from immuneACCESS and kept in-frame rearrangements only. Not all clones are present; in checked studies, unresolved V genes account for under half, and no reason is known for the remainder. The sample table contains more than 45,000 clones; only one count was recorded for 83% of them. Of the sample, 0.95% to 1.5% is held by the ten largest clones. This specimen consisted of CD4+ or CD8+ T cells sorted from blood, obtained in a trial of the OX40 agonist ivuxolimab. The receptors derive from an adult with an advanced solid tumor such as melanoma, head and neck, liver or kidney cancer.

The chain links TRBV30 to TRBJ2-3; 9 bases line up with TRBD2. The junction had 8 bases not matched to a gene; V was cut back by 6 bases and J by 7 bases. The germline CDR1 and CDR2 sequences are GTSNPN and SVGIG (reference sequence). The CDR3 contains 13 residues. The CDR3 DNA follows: TGTGCCTGTAGCGGGGGTTCACTATATACGCAGTATTTT. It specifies CACSGGSLYTQYF.

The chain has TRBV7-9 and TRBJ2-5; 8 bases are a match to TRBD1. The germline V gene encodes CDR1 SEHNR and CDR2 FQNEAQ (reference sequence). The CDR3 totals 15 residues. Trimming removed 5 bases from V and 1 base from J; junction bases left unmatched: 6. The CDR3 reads CASSPRGTGQETQYF. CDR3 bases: TGTGCCAGCAGCCCCCGCGGGACAGGCCAAGAGACCCAGTACTTC.

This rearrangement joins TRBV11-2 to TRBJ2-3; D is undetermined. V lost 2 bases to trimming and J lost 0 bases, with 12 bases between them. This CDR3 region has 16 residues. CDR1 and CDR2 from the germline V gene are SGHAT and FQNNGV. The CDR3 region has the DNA TGTGCCAGCAGCTTAATTGTTCGTGGTAGCACAGATACGCAGTATTTT. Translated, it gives CASSLIVRGSTDTQYF.

CDR3 DNA sequence: TGTGCCAGCAGTTCTAGACAGGGGTATCAGCCCCAGCATTTT. Translation: CASSSRQGYQPQHF. The gene calls are TRBV6-5 and TRBJ1-5; 8 nucleotides match TRBD1. Germline CDR1 MNHEY, CDR2 SVGAGI. This CDR3 region has 14 residues. V was pared by 4 bases and J by 5 bases, with 4 bases of the junction left unmatched.

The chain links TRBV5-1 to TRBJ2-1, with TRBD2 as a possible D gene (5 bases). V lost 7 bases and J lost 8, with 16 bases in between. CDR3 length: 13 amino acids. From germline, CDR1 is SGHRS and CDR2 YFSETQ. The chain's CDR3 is CASSPAARDEQFF. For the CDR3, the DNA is TGCGCCAGCTCCCCCGCGGCGAGGGATGAGCAGTTCTTC.

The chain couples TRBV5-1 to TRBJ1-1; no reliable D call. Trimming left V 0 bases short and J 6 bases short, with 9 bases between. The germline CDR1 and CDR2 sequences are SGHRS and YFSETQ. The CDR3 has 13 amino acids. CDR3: CASSLAREAEAFF. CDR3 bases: TGCGCCAGCAGCTTGGCCAGAGAGGCTGAAGCTTTCTTT.

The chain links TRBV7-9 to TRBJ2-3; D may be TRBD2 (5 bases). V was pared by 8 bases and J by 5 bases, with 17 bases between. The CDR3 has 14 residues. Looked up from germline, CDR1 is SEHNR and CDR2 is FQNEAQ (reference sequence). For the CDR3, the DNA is TGTGCCAGCCTGGAAAGGGAGAGGAAAGATACGCAGTATTTT. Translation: CASLERERKDTQYF.

CDR3 coding DNA: TGTGCCAGCAGCTTAGGAGACAACAGCAATCAGCCCCAGCATTTT. As protein: CASSLGDNSNQPQHF. The chain employs TRBV7-9 and TRBJ1-5; no firm D call. The germline V and J ends were trimmed by 1 base and 1 base, with 8 bases remaining between them. Germline CDR1 reads SEHNR; CDR2 reads FQNEAQ (reference sequence). The CDR3 loop spans 15 amino acids.

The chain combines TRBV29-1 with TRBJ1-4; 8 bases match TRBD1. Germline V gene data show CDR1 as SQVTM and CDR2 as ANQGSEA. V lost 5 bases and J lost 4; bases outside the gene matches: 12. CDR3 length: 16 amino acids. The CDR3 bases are TGCAGCGTTTTTGCATCCTGGGGACAGGTTAATGAAAAACTGTTTTTT. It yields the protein CSVFASWGQVNEKLFF. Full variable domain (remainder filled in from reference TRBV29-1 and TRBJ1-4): SAVISQKPSRDICQRGTSLTIQCQVDSQVTMMFWYRQQPGQSLTLIATANQGSEATYESGFVIDKFPISRPNLTFSTLTVSNMSPEDSSIYLCSVFASWGQVNEKLFFGSGTQLSVL.

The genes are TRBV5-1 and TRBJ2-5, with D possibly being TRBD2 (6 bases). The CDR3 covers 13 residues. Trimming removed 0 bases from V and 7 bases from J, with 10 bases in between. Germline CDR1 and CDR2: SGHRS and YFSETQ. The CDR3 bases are TGCGCCAGCAGCTTGGAGACTAGGGGGACCCAGTACTTC. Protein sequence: CASSLETRGTQYF.

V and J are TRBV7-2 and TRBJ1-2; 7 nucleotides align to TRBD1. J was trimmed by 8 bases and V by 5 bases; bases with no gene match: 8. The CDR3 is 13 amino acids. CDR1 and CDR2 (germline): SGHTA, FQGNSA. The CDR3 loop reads CASSLQGRRGYTF. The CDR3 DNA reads TGTGCCAGCAGCCTACAGGGGAGGAGGGGCTACACCTTC.

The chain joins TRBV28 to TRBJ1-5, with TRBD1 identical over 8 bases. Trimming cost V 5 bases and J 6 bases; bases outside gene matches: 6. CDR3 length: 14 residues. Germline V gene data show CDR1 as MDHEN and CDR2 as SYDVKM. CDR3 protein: CASSPTGAGQPQHF. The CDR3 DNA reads TGTGCCAGCAGTCCGACAGGGGCTGGTCAGCCCCAGCATTTT.

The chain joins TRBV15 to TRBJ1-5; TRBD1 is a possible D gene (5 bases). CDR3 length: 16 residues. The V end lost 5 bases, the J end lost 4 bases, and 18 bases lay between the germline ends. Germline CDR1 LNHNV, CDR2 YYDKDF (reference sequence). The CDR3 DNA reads TGTGCCACCAGCGGGGGGAGGTCCCAATCTAATCAGCCCCAGCATTTT. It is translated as CATSGGRSQSNQPQHF.

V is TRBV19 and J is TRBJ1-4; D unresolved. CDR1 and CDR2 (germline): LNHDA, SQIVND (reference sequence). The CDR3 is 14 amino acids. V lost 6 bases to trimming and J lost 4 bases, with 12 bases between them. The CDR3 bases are TGTGCCAGTAGGACCGATATAGTTAATGAAAAACTGTTTTTT. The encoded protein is CASRTDIVNEKLFF.

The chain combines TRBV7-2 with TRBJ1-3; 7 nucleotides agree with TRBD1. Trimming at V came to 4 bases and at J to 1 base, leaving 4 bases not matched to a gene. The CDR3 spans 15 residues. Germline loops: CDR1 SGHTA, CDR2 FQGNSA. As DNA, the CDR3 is TGTGCCAGCAGCTCGTTACAGGGGTCTGGAAACACCATATATTTT. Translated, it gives CASSSLQGSGNTIYF.

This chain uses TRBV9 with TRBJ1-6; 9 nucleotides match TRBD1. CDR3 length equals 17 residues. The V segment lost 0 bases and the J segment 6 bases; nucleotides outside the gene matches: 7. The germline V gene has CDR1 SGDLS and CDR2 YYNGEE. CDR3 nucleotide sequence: TGTGCCAGCAGCGTAGGGTCTGCGGGACAGGGTAATTCACCCCTCCACTTT. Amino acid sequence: CASSVGSAGQGNSPLHF.

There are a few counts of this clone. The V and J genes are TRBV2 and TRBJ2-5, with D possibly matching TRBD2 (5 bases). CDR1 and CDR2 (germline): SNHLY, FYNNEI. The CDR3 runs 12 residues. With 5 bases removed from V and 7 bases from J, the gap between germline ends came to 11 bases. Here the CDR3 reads CASSPGSRTQYF. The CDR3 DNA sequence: TGTGCCAGCAGTCCGGGGTCGCGGACCCAGTACTTC.

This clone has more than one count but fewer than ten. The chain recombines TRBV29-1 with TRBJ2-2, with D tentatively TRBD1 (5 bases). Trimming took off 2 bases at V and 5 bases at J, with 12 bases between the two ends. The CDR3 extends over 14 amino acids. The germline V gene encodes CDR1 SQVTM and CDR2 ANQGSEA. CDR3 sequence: CSVERWQGTGELFF. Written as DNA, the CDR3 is TGCAGCGTTGAACGGTGGCAGGGAACCGGGGAGCTGTTTTTT.

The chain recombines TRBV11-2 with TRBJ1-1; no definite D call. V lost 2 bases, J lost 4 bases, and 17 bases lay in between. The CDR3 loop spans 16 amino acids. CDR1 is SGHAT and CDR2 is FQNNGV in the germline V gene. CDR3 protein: CASSLIRAREGTEAFF. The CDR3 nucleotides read TGTGCCAGCAGCTTAATCCGAGCCCGGGAGGGCACTGAAGCTTTCTTT.

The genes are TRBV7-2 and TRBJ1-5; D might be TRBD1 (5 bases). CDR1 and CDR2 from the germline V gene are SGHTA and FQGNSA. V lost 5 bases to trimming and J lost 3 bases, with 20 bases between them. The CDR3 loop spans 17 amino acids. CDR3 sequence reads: CASSPSGEGTINQPQHF. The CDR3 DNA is TGTGCCAGCAGCCCTTCCGGGGAGGGGACCATCAATCAGCCCCAGCATTTT.

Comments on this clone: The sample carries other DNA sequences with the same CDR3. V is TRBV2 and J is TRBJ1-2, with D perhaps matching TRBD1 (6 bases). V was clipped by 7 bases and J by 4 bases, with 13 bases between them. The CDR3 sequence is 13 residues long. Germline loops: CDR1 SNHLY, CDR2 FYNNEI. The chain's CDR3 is CASKKDRPYGYTF. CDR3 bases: TGTGCCAGCAAGAAAGACAGGCCCTATGGCTACACCTTC.

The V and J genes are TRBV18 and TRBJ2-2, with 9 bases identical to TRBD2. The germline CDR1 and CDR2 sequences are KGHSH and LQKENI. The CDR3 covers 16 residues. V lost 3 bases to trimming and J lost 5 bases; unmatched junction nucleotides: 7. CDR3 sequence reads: CASSPGLAYSTGELFF. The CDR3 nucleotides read TGTGCCAGCTCACCGGGACTAGCATATAGTACCGGGGAGCTGTTTTTT.

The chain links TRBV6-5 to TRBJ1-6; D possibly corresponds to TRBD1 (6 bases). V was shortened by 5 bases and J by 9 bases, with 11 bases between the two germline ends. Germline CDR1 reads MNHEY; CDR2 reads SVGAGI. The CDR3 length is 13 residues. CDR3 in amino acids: CASSTGFISPLHF. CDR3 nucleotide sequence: TGTGCCAGCAGTACAGGGTTTATTTCACCCCTCCACTTT.